This T cell receptor (beta chain) was sequenced in a study of cytomegalovirus exposure and HLA in healthy donors. Study-level results: In a later analysis, 15,000 to 20,000 TCR beta sequences were associated with HLA alleles at 0.05 false discovery rate. Some public TCRs appeared in many individuals, while most sequences were rare.

The CDR3 sequence is 13 residues long. Germline V gene lookup returns CDR1 MNHEY and CDR2 SMNVEV (reference sequence). The trim removed 6 bases at V and 5 bases at J, leaving 5 bases unmatched. Primers included in the PCR were 60 Vbeta and 13 Jbeta primers. Sequencing was performed with immunoSEQ multiplex PCR; in TCRdb, only in-frame clones are kept and a portion is missing. The sample records about 140,000 clones, roughly 80% being singletons. Of note for this clone: Its antigen is not known.

J is TRBJ1-2 and V is TRBV27; TRBD1 aligns across 8 bases. The source of this sequence is a young man in good health and CMV-seropositive. The source material was PBMCs. CDR3 region: CASSLNRGYGYTF. CDR3 DNA: TGTGCCAGCAGCTTAAACAGGGGGTATGGCTACACCTTC.